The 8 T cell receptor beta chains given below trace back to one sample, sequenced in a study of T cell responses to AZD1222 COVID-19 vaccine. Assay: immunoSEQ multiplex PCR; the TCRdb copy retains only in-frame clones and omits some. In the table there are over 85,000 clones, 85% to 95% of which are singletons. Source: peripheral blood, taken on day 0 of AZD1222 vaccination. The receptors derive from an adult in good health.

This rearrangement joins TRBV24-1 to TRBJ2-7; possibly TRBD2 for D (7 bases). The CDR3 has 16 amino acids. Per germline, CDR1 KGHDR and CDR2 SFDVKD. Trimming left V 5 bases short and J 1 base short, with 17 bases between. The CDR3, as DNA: TGTGCCACCAGTGGCCTGCGGGGGCCCATATCCTACGAGCAGTACTTC. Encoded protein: CATSGLRGPISYEQYF.

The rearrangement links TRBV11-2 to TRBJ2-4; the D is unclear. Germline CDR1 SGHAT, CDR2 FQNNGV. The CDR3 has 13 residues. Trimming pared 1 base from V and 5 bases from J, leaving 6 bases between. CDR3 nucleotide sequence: TGTGCCAGCAGCTTAGGACCAGAAAACATTCAGTACTTC. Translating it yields CASSLGPENIQYF.

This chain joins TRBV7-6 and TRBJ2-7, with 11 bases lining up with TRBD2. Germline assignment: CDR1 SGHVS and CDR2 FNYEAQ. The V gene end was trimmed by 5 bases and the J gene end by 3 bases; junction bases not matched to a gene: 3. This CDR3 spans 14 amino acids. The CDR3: CASSPGTSGYEQYF. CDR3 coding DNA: TGTGCCAGCAGCCCCGGGACTAGCGGCTACGAGCAGTACTTC.

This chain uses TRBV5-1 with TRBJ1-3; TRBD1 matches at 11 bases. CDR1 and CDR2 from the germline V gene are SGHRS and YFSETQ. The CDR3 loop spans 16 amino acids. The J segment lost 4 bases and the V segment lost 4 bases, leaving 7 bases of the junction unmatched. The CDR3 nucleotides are TGCGCCAGCAGCACAGGACAGGGGGCTACGGGAAACACCATATATTTT. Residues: CASSTGQGATGNTIYF.

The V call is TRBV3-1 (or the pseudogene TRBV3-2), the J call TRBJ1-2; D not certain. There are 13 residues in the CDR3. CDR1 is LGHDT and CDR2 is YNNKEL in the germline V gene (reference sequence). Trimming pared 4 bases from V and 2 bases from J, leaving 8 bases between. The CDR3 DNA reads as TGTGCCAGCAGCCTTTCTTCAAACTATGGCTACACCTTC. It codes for CASSLSSNYGYTF.

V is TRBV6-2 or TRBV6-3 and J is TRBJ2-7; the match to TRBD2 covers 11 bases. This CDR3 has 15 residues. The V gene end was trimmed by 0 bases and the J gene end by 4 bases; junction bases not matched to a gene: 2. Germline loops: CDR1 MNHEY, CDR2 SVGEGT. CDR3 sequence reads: CASSYSSSGGYEQYF. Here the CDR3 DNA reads TGTGCCAGCAGTTACTCGTCTAGCGGGGGGTACGAGCAGTACTTC.

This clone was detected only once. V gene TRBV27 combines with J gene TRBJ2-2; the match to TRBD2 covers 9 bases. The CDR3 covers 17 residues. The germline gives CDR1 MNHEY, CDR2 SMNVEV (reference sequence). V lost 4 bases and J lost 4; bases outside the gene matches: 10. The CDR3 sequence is CASSSPSGGMLTGELFF. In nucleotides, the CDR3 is TGTGCCAGCAGTTCGCCGAGCGGGGGGATGCTCACCGGGGAGCTGTTTTTT.

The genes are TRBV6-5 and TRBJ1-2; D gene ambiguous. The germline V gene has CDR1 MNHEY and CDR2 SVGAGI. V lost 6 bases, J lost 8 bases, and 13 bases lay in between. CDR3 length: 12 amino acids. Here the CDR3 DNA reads TGTGCCAGCAGCGACCCAATAGGAGGCTACACCTTC. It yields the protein CASSDPIGGYTF.